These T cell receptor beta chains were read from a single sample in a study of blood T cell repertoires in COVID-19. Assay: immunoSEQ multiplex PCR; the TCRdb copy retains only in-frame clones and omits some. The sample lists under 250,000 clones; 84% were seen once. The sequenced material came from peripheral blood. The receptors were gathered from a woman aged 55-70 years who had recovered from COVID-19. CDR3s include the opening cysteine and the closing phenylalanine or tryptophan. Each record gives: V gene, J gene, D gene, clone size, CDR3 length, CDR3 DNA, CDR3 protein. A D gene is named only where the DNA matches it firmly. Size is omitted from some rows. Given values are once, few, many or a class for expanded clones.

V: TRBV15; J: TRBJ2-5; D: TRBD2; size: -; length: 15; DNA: TGTGCCACCAGCAGAGGACTAGACGGGAGGGAGACCCAGTACTTC; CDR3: CATSRGLDGRETQYF
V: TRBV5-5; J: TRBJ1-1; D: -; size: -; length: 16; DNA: TGTGCCAGCAGCCCGCTAAAGGGGCCTATGAACACTGAAGCTTTCTTT; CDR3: CASSPLKGPMNTEAFF
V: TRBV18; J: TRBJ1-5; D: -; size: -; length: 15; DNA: TGTGCCAGCTCACCAGGAGCCGGAAGCAATCAGCCCCAGCATTTT; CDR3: CASSPGAGSNQPQHF
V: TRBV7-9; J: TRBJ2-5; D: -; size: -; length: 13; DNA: TGTGCCAGCAGCTCCAGGGGTCCAGAGACCCAGTACTTC; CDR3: CASSSRGPETQYF
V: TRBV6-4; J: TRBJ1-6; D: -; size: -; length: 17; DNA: TGTGCCAGCAGTGAAGTTACACGGAGCTCCTATAATTCACCCCTCCACTTT; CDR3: CASSEVTRSSYNSPLHF
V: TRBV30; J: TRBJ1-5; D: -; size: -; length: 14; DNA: TGTGCCTGGAGTGGGGACACTAACAATCAGCCCCAGCATTTT; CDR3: CAWSGDTNNQPQHF
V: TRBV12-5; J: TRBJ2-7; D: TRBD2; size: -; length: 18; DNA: TGTGCTAGTGGTTTGGTAGTCGGAAGGACTAGCGGAACCTACGAGCAGTACTTC; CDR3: CASGLVVGRTSGTYEQYF
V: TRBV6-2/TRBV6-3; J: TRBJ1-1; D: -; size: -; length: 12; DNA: TGTGCCAGCAGCCCTATCCGCGGTGAAGCTTTCTTT; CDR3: CASSPIRGEAFF
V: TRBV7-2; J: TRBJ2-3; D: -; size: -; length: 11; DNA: TGTGCCAGCAGCTACAAGGATACGCAGTATTTT; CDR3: CASSYKDTQYF
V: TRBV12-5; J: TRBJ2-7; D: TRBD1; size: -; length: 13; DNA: TGTGCTAGTGGAACCGGGACAGGGAGTCCCCAGTACTTC; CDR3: CASGTGTGSPQYF
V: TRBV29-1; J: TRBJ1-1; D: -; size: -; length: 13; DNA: TGCAGCGTTGAAGAGGAGGGAGACACTGAAGCTTTCTTT; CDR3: CSVEEEGDTEAFF
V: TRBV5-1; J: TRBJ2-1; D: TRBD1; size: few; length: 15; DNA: TGCGCCAGCAGCTTGGGACAGGGCATGGGCAATGAGCAGTTCTTC; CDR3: CASSLGQGMGNEQFF
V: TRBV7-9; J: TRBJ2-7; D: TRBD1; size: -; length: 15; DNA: TGTGCCAGCAGACACCGGGACAGGGGTCTCGGCGAGCAGTACTTC; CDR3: CASRHRDRGLGEQYF
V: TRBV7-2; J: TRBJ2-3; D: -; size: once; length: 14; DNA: TGTGCCAGCAGCTTAGCGGGGCCTGTAGATACGCAGTATTTT; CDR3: CASSLAGPVDTQYF
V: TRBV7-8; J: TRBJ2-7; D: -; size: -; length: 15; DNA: TGTGCCAGCAGCCAGCCCGGACGGGACTCCTACGAGCAGTACTTC; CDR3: CASSQPGRDSYEQYF
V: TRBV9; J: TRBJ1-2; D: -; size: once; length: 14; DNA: TGTGCCAGCAGCGTAGATGGGGGCAACTATGGCTACACCTTC; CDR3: CASSVDGGNYGYTF
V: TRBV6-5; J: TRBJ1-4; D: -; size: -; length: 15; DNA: TGTGCCAGCAGTTCGCGGGGGGGTCTTCGCGAAAAACTGTTTTTT; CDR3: CASSSRGGLREKLFF
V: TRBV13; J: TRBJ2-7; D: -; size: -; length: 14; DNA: TGTGCCAGCACCAAGGGGGGGAACTCCTACGAGCAGTACTTC; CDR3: CASTKGGNSYEQYF
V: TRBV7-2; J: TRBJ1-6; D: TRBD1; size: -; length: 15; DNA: TGTGCCAGCAGCCCCCGCGGACAGGGAGGTTCACCCCTCCACTTT; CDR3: CASSPRGQGGSPLHF
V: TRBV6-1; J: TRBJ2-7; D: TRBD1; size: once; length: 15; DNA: TGTGCCAGCAGTGAATGGACCACAGGGGCCTACGAGCAGTACTTC; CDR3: CASSEWTTGAYEQYF
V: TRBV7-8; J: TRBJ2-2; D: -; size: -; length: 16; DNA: TGTGCCAGCAGCTTTTTGGACGGGAGGAACACCGGGGAGCTGTTTTTT; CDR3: CASSFLDGRNTGELFF
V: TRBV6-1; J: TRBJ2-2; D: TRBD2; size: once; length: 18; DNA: TGTGCCAGCAGTGAAGCGCTAGGACTAGCGGGGGGGCCCGGGGAGCTGTTTTTT; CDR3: CASSEALGLAGGPGELFF
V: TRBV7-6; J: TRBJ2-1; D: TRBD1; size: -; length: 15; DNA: TGTGCCAGCAGCTTTGGGACAGGGGGCTCTAATGAGCAGTTCTTC; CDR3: CASSFGTGGSNEQFF
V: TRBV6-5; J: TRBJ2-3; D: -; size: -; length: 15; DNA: TGTGCCAGCCAAGAGGGCCTCATCGGGGCAGATACGCAGTATTTT; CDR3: CASQEGLIGADTQYF
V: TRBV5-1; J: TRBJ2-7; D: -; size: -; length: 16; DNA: TGCGCCAGCAGCTTGGCCTCAGGGGCTCCTTTCTACGAGCAGTACTTC; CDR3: CASSLASGAPFYEQYF
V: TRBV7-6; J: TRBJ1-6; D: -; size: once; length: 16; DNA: TGTGCCAGCAGCTTAGCGAGCGTTACCTATAATTCACCCCTCCACTTT; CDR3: CASSLASVTYNSPLHF
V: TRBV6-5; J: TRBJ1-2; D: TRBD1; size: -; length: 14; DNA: TGTGCCAGCACCCGGGACAGGGGGGAGGTTGGCTACACCTTC; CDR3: CASTRDRGEVGYTF
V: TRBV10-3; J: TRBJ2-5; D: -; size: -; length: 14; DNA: TGTGCCATCAGTGAGGAAGGGGAAGGAGAGACCCAGTACTTC; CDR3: CAISEEGEGETQYF
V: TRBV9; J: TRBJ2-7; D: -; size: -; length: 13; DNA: TGTGCCAGCAGCGAGGGGGTCAACTACGAGCAGTACTTC; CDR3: CASSEGVNYEQYF
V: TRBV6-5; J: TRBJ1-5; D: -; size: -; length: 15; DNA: TGTGCCAGCAGCCAGGGGCCCCCCGGCAATCAGCCCCAGCATTTT; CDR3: CASSQGPPGNQPQHF
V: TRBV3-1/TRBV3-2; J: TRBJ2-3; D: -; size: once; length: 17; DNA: TGTGCCAGCAGCCAACTCAACCGGGACACCCGCACAGATACGCAGTATTTT; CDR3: CASSQLNRDTRTDTQYF
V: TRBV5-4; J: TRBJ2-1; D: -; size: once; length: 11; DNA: TGTGCCAGCAGCGCGGCCGGAGAGCAGTTCTTC; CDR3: CASSAAGEQFF